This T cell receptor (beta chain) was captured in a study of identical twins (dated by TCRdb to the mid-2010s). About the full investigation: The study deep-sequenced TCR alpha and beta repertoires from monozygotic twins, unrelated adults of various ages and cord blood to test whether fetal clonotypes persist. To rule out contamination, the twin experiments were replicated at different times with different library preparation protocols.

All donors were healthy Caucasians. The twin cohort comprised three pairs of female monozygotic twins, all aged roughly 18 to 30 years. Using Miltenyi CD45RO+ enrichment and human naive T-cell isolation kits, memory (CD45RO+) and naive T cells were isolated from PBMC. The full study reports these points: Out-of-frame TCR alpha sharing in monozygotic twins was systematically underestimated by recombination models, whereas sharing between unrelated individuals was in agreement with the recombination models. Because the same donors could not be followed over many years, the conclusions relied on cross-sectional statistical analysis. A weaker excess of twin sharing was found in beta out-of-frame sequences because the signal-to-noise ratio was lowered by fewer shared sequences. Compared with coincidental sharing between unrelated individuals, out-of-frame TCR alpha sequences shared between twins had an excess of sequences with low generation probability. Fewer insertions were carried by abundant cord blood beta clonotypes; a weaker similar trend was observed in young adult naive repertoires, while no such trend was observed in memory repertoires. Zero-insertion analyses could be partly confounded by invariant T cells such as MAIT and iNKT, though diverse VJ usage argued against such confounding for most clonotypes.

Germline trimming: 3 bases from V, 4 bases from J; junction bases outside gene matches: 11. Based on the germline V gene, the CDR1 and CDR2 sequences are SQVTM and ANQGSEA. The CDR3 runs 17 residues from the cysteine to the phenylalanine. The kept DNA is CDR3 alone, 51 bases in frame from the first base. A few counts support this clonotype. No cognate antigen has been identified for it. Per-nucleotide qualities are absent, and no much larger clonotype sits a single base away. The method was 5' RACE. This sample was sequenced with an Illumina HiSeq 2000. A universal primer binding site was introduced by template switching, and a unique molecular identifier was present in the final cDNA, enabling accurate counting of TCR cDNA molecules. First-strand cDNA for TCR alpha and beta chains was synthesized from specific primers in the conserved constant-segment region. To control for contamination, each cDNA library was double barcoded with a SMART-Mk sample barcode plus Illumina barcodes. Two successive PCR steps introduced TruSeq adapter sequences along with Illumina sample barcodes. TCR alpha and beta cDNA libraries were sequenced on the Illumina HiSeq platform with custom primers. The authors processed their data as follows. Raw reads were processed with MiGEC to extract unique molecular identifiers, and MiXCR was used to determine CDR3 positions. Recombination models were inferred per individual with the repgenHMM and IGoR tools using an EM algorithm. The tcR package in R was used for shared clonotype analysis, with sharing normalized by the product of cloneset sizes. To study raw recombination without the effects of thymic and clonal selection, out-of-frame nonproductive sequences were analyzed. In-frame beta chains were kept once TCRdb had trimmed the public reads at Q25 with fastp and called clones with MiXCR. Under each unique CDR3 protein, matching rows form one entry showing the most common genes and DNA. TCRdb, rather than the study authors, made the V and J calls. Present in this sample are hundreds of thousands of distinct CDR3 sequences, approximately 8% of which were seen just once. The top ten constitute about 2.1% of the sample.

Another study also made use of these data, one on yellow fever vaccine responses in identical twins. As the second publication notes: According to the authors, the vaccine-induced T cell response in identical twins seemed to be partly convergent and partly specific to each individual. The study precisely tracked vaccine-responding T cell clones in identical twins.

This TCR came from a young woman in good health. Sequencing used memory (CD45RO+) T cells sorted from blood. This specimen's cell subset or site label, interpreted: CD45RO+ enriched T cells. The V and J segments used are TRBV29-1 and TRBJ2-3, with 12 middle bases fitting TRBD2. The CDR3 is CSVEEGRTSGNADTQYF. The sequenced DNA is TGCAGCGTTGAGGAAGGGCGGACTAGCGGGAACGCAGATACGCAGTATTTT.